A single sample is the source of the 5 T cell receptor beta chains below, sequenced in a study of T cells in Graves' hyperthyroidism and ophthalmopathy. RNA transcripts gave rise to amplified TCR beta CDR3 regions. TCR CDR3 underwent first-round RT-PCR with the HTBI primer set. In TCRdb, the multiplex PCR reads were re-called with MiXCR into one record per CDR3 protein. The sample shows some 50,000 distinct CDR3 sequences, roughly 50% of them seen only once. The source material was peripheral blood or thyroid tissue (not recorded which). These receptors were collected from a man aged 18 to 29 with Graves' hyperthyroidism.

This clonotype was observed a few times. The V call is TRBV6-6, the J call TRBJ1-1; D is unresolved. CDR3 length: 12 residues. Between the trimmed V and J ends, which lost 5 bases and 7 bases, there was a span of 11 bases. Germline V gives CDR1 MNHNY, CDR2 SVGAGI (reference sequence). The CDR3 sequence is CASSASTGEAFF. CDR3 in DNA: TGTGCCAGCAGTGCCTCCACGGGTGAAGCTTTCTTT.

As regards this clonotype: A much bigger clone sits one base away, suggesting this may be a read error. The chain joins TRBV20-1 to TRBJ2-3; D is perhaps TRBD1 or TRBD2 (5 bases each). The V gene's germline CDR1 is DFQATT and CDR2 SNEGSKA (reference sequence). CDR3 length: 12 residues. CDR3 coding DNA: TGCAGTGCCCGGGACCTCACAGATACGCAGTGTTTT. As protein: CSARDLTDTQCF.

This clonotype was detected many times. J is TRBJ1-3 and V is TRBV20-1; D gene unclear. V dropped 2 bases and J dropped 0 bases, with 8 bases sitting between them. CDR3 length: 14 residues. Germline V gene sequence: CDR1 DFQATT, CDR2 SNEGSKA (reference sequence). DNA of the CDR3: TGCAGTGCTAGAAAACGGAACTCTGGAAACACCATATATTTT. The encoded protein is CSARKRNSGNTIYF.

The CDR3 loop reads CASSSIKQGAAIYEQYF. CDR3 DNA sequence: TGTGCCAGCAGTTCTATTAAACAGGGAGCTGCGATCTACGAGCAGTACTTC. The chain combines TRBV6-5 with TRBJ2-7, with D tentatively TRBD1 (6 bases). The germline V and J ends were trimmed by 4 bases and 3 bases, with 22 bases remaining between them. CDR1 is MNHEY and CDR2 is SVGAGI in the germline V gene. The CDR3 sequence is 17 residues long.

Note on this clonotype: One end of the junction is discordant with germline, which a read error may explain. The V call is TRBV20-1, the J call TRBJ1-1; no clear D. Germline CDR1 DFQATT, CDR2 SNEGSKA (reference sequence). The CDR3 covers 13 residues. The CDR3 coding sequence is TGCGGTGCCCAAGGGCGAAGGCCGGATGGAGCTTTCTTT. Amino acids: CGAQGRRPDGAFF.